This T cell receptor (beta chain) is from a study of blood T cell repertoires in COVID-19. In the study overall: PBMCs, B-cell-depleted T cells, or T cells were the source of the cDNA or gDNA that made up the material.

The CDR3 has 14 residues. Germline CDR1 reads LNHNV; CDR2 reads YYDKDF (reference sequence). V gave up 8 bases and J gave up 5 bases; unmatched junction bases: 7. Some clones are missing from TCRdb's copy, which holds only in-frame ones; the method was immunoSEQ multiplex PCR. The sample lists 95,000 to 100,000 clones; 86% were seen once. Sequencing was done on a sample of peripheral blood. This TCR was sampled from an elderly man with acute or convalescent COVID-19. The V call is TRBV15, the J call TRBJ2-3; 10 positions match TRBD1. In DNA form, the CDR3 reads TGTGCCACCTTTCCCGGGACAGGGGAAGATACGCAGTATTTT. Translation: CATFPGTGEDTQYF.